The entry below describes one T cell receptor (beta chain). The length of the CDR3 is 16 residues. V was pared by 1 base and J by 5 bases, with 4 bases of the junction left unmatched. Germline CDR1 and CDR2: SNHLY and FYNNEI. The record originates from a study of cytomegalovirus exposure and HLA in healthy donors. Both 60 Vbeta primers and 13 Jbeta primers went into the PCR. Per the original methods: Approximately 86 million unique TCR beta chains, some 11 million shared, were counted in a later analysis. Assay: immunoSEQ multiplex PCR; the TCRdb copy retains only in-frame clones and omits some. The V and J calls and clone size are taken from that table; D and trimming were inferred from the DNA. The sample has about 95,000 clones, more than 60% seen once.

The rearrangement links TRBV2 to TRBJ1-5, with 11 bases that match TRBD1. The receptor's source is a man between 18 and 29 years old in good health and CMV-seropositive. The sample was PBMCs. The CDR3 loop is CASSEVDRGLDQPQHF. In DNA form, the CDR3 reads TGTGCCAGCAGTGAAGTGGACAGGGGGCTCGATCAGCCCCAGCATTTT.